This TCR beta chain was recovered during a study of cytomegalovirus exposure and HLA in healthy donors. As concerns this clone: The antigen remains undetermined.

Overall study findings and caveats: Some highly shared sequence variants likely arose as a pipeline artifact.

The PCR used 60 Vbeta and 13 Jbeta primers. The data were produced by immunoSEQ multiplex PCR, yet TCRdb's version contains in-frame clones alone and is incomplete. The data hold some 120,000 clones, with approximately 83% observed a single time. Germline-derived CDR1 and CDR2 are MDHEN and SYDVKM. CDR3 length: 17 amino acids. Trimming cost V 4 bases and J 0 bases, with 16 bases left between them. V and J are TRBV28 and TRBJ1-5; D is possibly TRBD1 (5 bases). This receptor was taken from a woman between 40 and 50 years old in good health and CMV-seropositive. Sequencing was carried out using PBMCs. CDR3 sequence: CASSSPSQAYSNQPQHF. The CDR3 bases are TGTGCCAGCAGTTCGCCCTCACAGGCTTATAGCAATCAGCCCCAGCATTTT.